The 28 T cell receptor beta chains below come from one sample, sequenced in a study of naive and memory T cell subsets. An equimolar mix of two oligonucleotides served as the beta constant-region primer for TRBC1 and TRBC2. Ligated cDNA was amplified by four rounds of PCR with nested alpha and beta constant-region primers and SP2. TCRdb reanalysed the UMI-ligation and nested PCR reads using MiXCR and keeps one entry per CDR3 protein. The sample comprises 8,500 to 10,000 distinct CDR3 sequences, roughly 6% of which are singletons, and roughly three fifths rests with the top ten. Sequencing was performed on CD4+ TEMRA cells from blood. Documented subset: effector memory re-expressing CD45RA, CD45RA+ CD27-. Receptors were obtained from a human donor in good health.

This clonotype showed up just a few times. The CDR3 sequence is CASSLAPGGLETQYF. In DNA form, the CDR3 reads TGTGCCAGCAGCTTGGCTCCCGGGGGCCTAGAGACCCAGTACTTC. J is TRBJ2-5 and V is TRBV5-5; D is tentatively TRBD1 or TRBD2 (6 bases each). The CDR3 sequence is 15 residues long. The V gene's germline CDR1 is SGHKS and CDR2 YYEKEE (reference sequence). V lost 0 bases and J lost 4, with 13 bases in between.

This clonotype was found many times. The gene calls are TRBV20-1 and TRBJ2-1; TRBD2 is a possible D gene (6 bases). The germline gives CDR1 DFQATT, CDR2 SNEGSKA (reference sequence). This CDR3 region has 15 residues. Trimming removed 3 bases from V and 4 bases from J, with 16 bases in between. The CDR3 reads CSARVRGRSYNEQFF. The CDR3 DNA is TGCAGTGCTAGGGTAAGAGGGAGGTCATACAATGAGCAGTTCTTC.

The table lists this clonotype with many counts. This chain uses TRBV10-2 with TRBJ2-6, with D maybe TRBD1 (5 bases). Germline CDR1 WSHSY, CDR2 SAAADI. Trimming stripped 3 bases from V and 0 bases from J, with 6 bases between. The CDR3 is made up of 15 amino acids. This chain's CDR3 is CASSDRGSGANVLTF. The CDR3 bases are TGCGCCAGCAGTGATAGGGGCTCTGGGGCCAACGTCCTGACTTTC.

In this sample, this clonotype turned up many times. The J gene is TRBJ1-3, the V gene TRBV20-1; unclear D gene. Germline V gene sequence: CDR1 DFQATT, CDR2 SNEGSKA (reference sequence). CDR3 length equals 13 residues. V gave up 2 bases and J gave up 1 base, with 6 bases separating them. The CDR3 bases are TGCAGTGCTAGACTTCCATCTGGAAACACCATATATTTT. Its protein is CSARLPSGNTIYF.

In this sample, this clonotype turned up many times. The V and J genes are TRBV5-1 and TRBJ2-7; D is unresolved. Germline V gene lookup returns CDR1 SGHRS and CDR2 YFSETQ. Trimming removed 3 bases from V and 0 bases from J, with 13 bases in between. This CDR3 comprises 15 residues. CDR3 sequence reads: CASSSSGVSSYEQYF. In DNA form, the CDR3 reads TGCGCCAGCAGCTCCTCGGGTGTCAGCTCCTACGAGCAGTACTTC.

This clonotype was picked up a small number of times. The chain links TRBV18 to TRBJ2-1, with D perhaps TRBD2 (5 bases). The CDR3 covers 16 residues. Per germline, CDR1 KGHSH and CDR2 LQKENI. V was shortened by 5 bases and J by 0 bases, with 14 bases between the two germline ends. The CDR3 here is CASSNRPGSSYNEQFF. DNA of the CDR3: TGTGCCAGCTCAAACCGACCGGGGAGCTCCTACAATGAGCAGTTCTTC.

This clonotype showed up many times. CDR3: CAWRGLAGVGGELFF. The CDR3 nucleotides are TGTGCCTGGAGAGGCCTAGCGGGGGTCGGCGGGGAGCTGTTTTTT. The chain links TRBV30 to TRBJ2-2, with 10 bases lining up with TRBD2. This CDR3 is 15 amino acids long. The trim removed 3 bases at V and 7 bases at J, leaving 8 bases unmatched. Germline V lookup: CDR1 GTSNPN, CDR2 SVGIG (reference sequence).

A word on this clonotype: A much larger clone is a single base away; this may be a read error. The J gene is TRBJ2-7, the V gene TRBV20-1, with 7 nucleotides matching TRBD2. Germline loops: CDR1 DFQATT, CDR2 SNEGSKA (reference sequence). The CDR3 contains 13 residues. V lost 2 bases, J lost 6 bases, and 7 bases stayed unmatched. CDR3 in amino acids: CSARPRLAREQYF. The CDR3 coding sequence is TGCAGTGCTAGACCTAGACTAGCTCGCGAGCAGTACTTC.

This clonotype occurred many times. This chain connects TRBV7-2 to TRBJ2-7; TRBD1 matches 8 bases. This CDR3 is built from 15 residues. Germline CDR1 reads SGHTA; CDR2 reads FQGNSA. Trimming took 2 bases from V and 0 from J; bases not matched to a gene: 3. CDR3 in DNA: TGTGCCAGCAGCTTACGGGACAGGAGCTCCTACGAGCAGTACTTC. Translation: CASSLRDRSSYEQYF.

In the case of this clonotype: A much more abundant neighbour one base away suggests this may be a read error. The gene calls are TRBV11-2 and TRBJ1-2, with D perhaps TRBD1 (5 bases). Between the trimmed V and J ends, which lost 0 bases and 8 bases, there was a span of 16 bases. The germline V gene encodes CDR1 SGHAT and CDR2 FQNNGV. CDR3 size: 15 residues. CDR3 sequence (DNA): TGTGCCAGCAGCTTAGAGCGGGGGAGCGGCGAGGGCTACACCTTC. This gives the protein CASSLERGSGEGYTF.

This clonotype was counted between two and nine times. The V call is TRBV19, the J call TRBJ2-6; 10 bases are shared with TRBD2. CDR1 and CDR2 from the germline V gene are LNHDA and SQIVND (reference sequence). CDR3 length equals 17 residues. V lost 3 bases, J lost 3 bases, and 5 bases stayed unmatched. CDR3 protein: CASSIASGRVGANVLTF. CDR3 nucleotide sequence: TGTGCCAGTAGTATCGCCAGCGGGAGGGTTGGGGCCAACGTCCTGACTTTC.

The V gene is TRBV12-3 or TRBV12-4, the J gene TRBJ1-2; D unclear. The V end lost 8 bases, the J end lost 2 bases, and 15 bases lay between the germline ends. The CDR3 spans 14 residues. The CDR3 reads CASARTDQNYGYTF. The CDR3 DNA reads TGTGCCAGCGCGAGGACCGACCAAAACTATGGCTACACCTTC.

This clonotype was counted between two and nine times. The CDR3 nucleotides read TGTGCCAGCACCTCACCATGGGGGACCTGGGTCGGGGGCTACACCTTC. Translating it yields CASTSPWGTWVGGYTF. The chain employs TRBV12-3 or TRBV12-4 and TRBJ1-2, with D perhaps matching TRBD1 (5 bases). The CDR3 is 16 residues long. V dropped 7 bases and J dropped 8 bases, with 26 bases sitting between them.

In its sample, this clonotype was seen many times. The chain is built from TRBV20-1 and TRBJ1-5; a possible D gene is TRBD1 (5 bases). The V and J ends lost 3 bases and 4 bases respectively, with 13 bases between them. Germline lookup yields CDR1 DFQATT and CDR2 SNEGSKA (reference sequence). The CDR3 spans 14 residues. CDR3 amino acids: CSASGDSLNQPQHF. CDR3 coding DNA: TGCAGTGCTAGTGGCGACAGCCTAAATCAGCCCCAGCATTTT.

This clonotype was detected ten times or more. J is TRBJ1-5 and V is TRBV20-1; D unresolved. In germline, CDR1 is DFQATT, CDR2 SNEGSKA (reference sequence). Trimming took off 6 bases at V and 1 base at J, with 10 bases between the two ends. CDR3 length equals 13 residues. CDR3 sequence reads: CSAIATSNQPQHF. The CDR3 region has the DNA TGCAGTGCCATTGCCACCAGCAATCAGCCCCAGCATTTT.

This clonotype was seen at least ten times. V and J are TRBV6-2 or TRBV6-3 and TRBJ1-5; TRBD1 matches at 7 bases. Trimming removed 7 bases from V and 0 bases from J; junction bases left unmatched: 12. CDR1 is MNHEY and CDR2 is SVGEGT in the germline V gene. The CDR3 totals 17 residues. The CDR3: CASKQTGTAYSNQPQHF. As DNA, the CDR3 is TGTGCCAGCAAACAAACCGGGACAGCTTATAGCAATCAGCCCCAGCATTTT.

This clonotype was seen repeatedly, ten times or more. V and J are TRBV20-1 and TRBJ1-3, with D uncertain. CDR3 length: 11 residues. Trimming removed 3 bases from V and 4 bases from J, with 4 bases in between. Per the germline V gene, CDR1 is DFQATT and CDR2 is SNEGSKA (reference sequence). The CDR3 reads CSASSGNTIYF. CDR3 DNA sequence: TGCAGTGCTAGCTCCGGAAACACCATATATTTT.

This clonotype was picked up many times. The chain joins TRBV7-9 to TRBJ1-2; unclear D gene. CDR1 is SEHNR and CDR2 is FQNEAQ in the germline V gene (reference sequence). This CDR3 spans 13 amino acids. Trimming took 5 bases from V and 7 from J, leaving 14 bases between them. The CDR3, as DNA: TGTGCCAGCAGCCGTCTGGGAGGCTCTGGCTACACCTTC. Translation gives CASSRLGGSGYTF.

This clonotype was detected many times. This chain links TRBV30 with TRBJ1-5; D remains unclear. The CDR3 is 14 residues long. V lost 2 bases and J 2 bases, leaving 10 bases between the germline ends. From germline, CDR1 is GTSNPN and CDR2 SVGIG (reference sequence). This CDR3 is CAWSPGMGNQPQHF. The DNA for the CDR3 is TGTGCCTGGAGTCCCGGGATGGGCAATCAGCCCCAGCATTTT.

This clonotype was picked up a small number of times. The V call is TRBV7-9, the J call TRBJ2-7, with 9 bases matching TRBD2. V lost 3 bases to trimming and J lost 1 base; unmatched junction nucleotides: 10. The CDR3 covers 17 residues. Germline lookup yields CDR1 SEHNR and CDR2 FQNEAQ (reference sequence). CDR3 sequence (DNA): TGTGCCAGCAGCTTCGCGGGGGGGTGGCAGGGATCCTACGAGCAGTACTTC. It specifies CASSFAGGWQGSYEQYF.

There are many counts of this clonotype. The chain couples TRBV5-6 to TRBJ1-6, with D hard to call. CDR1 and CDR2 (germline): SGHDT, YYEEEE. The CDR3 contains 12 residues. The germline V and J ends were trimmed by 7 bases and 0 bases, with 2 bases remaining between them. CDR3 protein: CASRSYNSPLHF. The CDR3 DNA reads TGTGCCAGCCGCTCCTATAATTCACCCCTCCACTTT.

By proportion, this clonotype is medium-sized. This rearrangement joins TRBV6-5 to TRBJ1-1; D possibly corresponds to TRBD1 (6 bases). V was cut by 5 bases and J by 4 bases, with 11 bases left in between. CDR1 MNHEY and CDR2 SVGAGI come from the germline V gene. This CDR3 is built from 13 residues. In DNA, the CDR3 is TGTGCCAGCAGTAAACAGGGAATCACTGAAGCTTTCTTT. This translates into CASSKQGITEAFF.

Comments on this clonotype: This may be a read error, as it is one base from a much larger clone. The gene calls are TRBV18 and TRBJ2-5; D not resolved. The V and J ends lost 3 bases and 5 bases respectively, with 13 bases between them. The CDR3 spans 14 residues. Germline CDR1 is KGHSH and CDR2 is LQKENI. CDR3 DNA: TGTGCCAGCTCACCTGGGGTGCTAGTGGAGACCCAGTACTTC. This gives the protein CASSPGVLVETQYF.

This clonotype was detected ten times or more. This rearrangement joins TRBV13 to TRBJ2-2, with D maybe TRBD2 (6 bases). V was cut by 5 bases and J by 3 bases, with 13 bases left in between. In germline, CDR1 is PRHDT, CDR2 FYEKMQ (reference sequence). This CDR3 is built from 15 residues. The CDR3 region is CASSMPGLYTGELFF. The CDR3 region has the DNA TGTGCCAGCAGCATGCCGGGACTTTACACCGGGGAGCTGTTTTTT.

Many counts were recorded for this clonotype. The J gene is TRBJ1-6, the V gene TRBV12-3 or TRBV12-4; 7 nucleotides align to TRBD1. The CDR3 consists of 13 residues. J was trimmed by 8 bases and V by 9 bases; bases with no gene match: 7. The CDR3 protein is CASSRDSYSPLHF. CDR3 coding DNA: TGTGCCAGTAGCCGGGACAGCTATTCACCCCTCCACTTT.

This clonotype was seen more than once but under ten times. The CDR3 nucleotides read TGTGCCAGCAGCTCCCGGGTCGCTGGTGAGCAGTTCTTC. Encoded protein: CASSSRVAGEQFF. The chain combines TRBV11-2 with TRBJ2-1; no reliable D call. Trimming removed 4 bases from V and 9 bases from J, with 13 bases in between. This CDR3 has 13 amino acids. Germline-derived CDR1 and CDR2 are SGHAT and FQNNGV.

This clonotype was seen a handful of times. The chain couples TRBV20-1 to TRBJ2-7, with TRBD2 identical over 7 bases. After removal of 5 bases from V and 1 base from J, the junction contained 5 bases not matched to a gene. CDR1 DFQATT and CDR2 SNEGSKA come from the germline V gene (reference sequence). The length of the CDR3 is 13 residues. CDR3 residues: CSAGGGVSYEQYF. In nucleotides, the CDR3 is TGCAGTGCTGGGGGGGGGGTTTCCTACGAGCAGTACTTC.

This clonotype was observed many times. The chain carries TRBV12-5 and TRBJ1-4, with D hard to call. The CDR3 length is 15 residues. V shed 2 bases and J shed 0 bases, with 7 bases lying between them. CDR1 is LGHNT, CDR2 FRNRAP, per germline. Here the CDR3 DNA reads TGTGCTAGTGGTTTGTTCGATACAACTAATGAAAAACTGTTTTTT. It is translated as CASGLFDTTNEKLFF.